These T cell receptor beta chains were read from a single sample in a study of blood T cell repertoires in COVID-19. Measured with immunoSEQ multiplex PCR; TCRdb has only the in-frame clones, and not every one. This sample yields over 80,000 clones, of which over 70% are seen a single time; approximately 4% belongs to the top ten. The sequenced material came from peripheral blood. These receptors all stem from a woman between 45 and 60 years old with acute or convalescent COVID-19. Both conserved end residues are part of each CDR3. The D gene is left open where the match is weak. Not every row has a clone size; where given, it reads once, few, many or a size class.

v_gene	d_gene	j_gene	abundance	CDR3nt	CDR3aa
TRBV19	-	TRBJ1-1	-	TGTGCCAGTTCCCACCTAGGTGGCCCTGAAGCTTTCTTT	CASSHLGGPEAFF
TRBV3-1/TRBV3-2	TRBD1	TRBJ1-6	once	TGTGCCAGCAGAAGAAGGACAGGGGGATTTTCACCCCTCCACTTT	CASRRRTGGFSPLHF
TRBV10-3	-	TRBJ2-3	few	TGTGCCATCAGGACCGGGACATTGGGAGTCACAGATACGCAGTATTTT	CAIRTGTLGVTDTQYF
TRBV7-2	-	TRBJ1-2	-	TGTGCCAGCAGCCCGGAGACGGTCTATGGCTACACCTTC	CASSPETVYGYTF
TRBV7-8	-	TRBJ1-1	-	TGTGCCAGCAGCCCCCGAGGGATTGAAGCTTTCTTT	CASSPRGIEAFF
TRBV7-2	-	TRBJ1-2	-	TGTGCCAGCAGCCCCACGACAGGTTCGGCGAATGGCTACACCTTC	CASSPTTGSANGYTF
TRBV3-1/TRBV3-2	-	TRBJ1-2	-	TGTGCCAGCAGTTCCCCCGGGTTTTACTATGGCTACACCTTC	CASSSPGFYYGYTF
TRBV5-5	TRBD2	TRBJ2-3	-	TGTGCCAGCAGCCCTGGACTAGCGGGGGCATTCACAGATACGCAGTATTTT	CASSPGLAGAFTDTQYF
TRBV4-1	TRBD2	TRBJ2-5	few	TGCGCCAGCAGCCAGGGGGAGGGAACTCAAGAGACCCAGTACTTC	CASSQGEGTQETQYF
TRBV7-2	-	TRBJ1-1	medium-sized	TGTGCCAGCAGCTTAGAAAGGGGCAAGATGGCTTTCTTT	CASSLERGKMAFF
TRBV4-1	-	TRBJ2-3	-	TGCGCCAGCAGCCAAGGGGCAATTGGTACAGATACGCAGTATTTT	CASSQGAIGTDTQYF
TRBV27	-	TRBJ2-5	-	TGTGCCAGCAGCAAACGGGATCTAGGGGAGACCCAGTACTTC	CASSKRDLGETQYF
TRBV19	TRBD1	TRBJ1-2	-	TGTGCCAGCAACAGGGGGCGTAACTATGGCTACACCTTC	CASNRGRNYGYTF
TRBV5-1	TRBD1	TRBJ1-6	few	TGCGCCAGCAGCCTCCGGACAGGGAACGAGAATTCACCCCTCCACTTT	CASSLRTGNENSPLHF
TRBV27	-	TRBJ1-6	-	TGTGCCAGCAGTTCCGTCGGCGGAATGAATTCACCCCTCCACTTT	CASSSVGGMNSPLHF
TRBV10-3	TRBD1	TRBJ1-1	few	TGTGCCATCCAGGGGGCGGGGAACACTGAAGCTTTCTTT	CAIQGAGNTEAFF
TRBV11-1	-	TRBJ1-6	-	TGTGCCAGCAGCCCAGAAGGGGGTTATTCACCCCTCCACTTT	CASSPEGGYSPLHF
TRBV2	TRBD2	TRBJ2-1	few	TGTGCCAGCAGTGAAAGGCCGGGGGGTTTCTACAATGAGCAGTTCTTC	CASSERPGGFYNEQFF
TRBV7-2	-	TRBJ2-3	-	TGTGCCAGCAGCTTGACAATGAGTGCAGATACGCAGTATTTT	CASSLTMSADTQYF
TRBV7-9	TRBD1	TRBJ1-1	-	TGTGCCAGCAGCTCCAGCAGGGGGGCCTTTCTAAAGGGCAACACTGAAGCTTTCTTT	CASSSSRGAFLKGNTEAFF